These T cell receptor beta chains were read from a single sample in a study of blood T cell repertoires in COVID-19. The method was immunoSEQ multiplex PCR; TCRdb's version includes in-frame clones alone and lacks a portion of them. The sample holds 150,000 to 200,000 clones; roughly 80% are singletons and the top ten take roughly 8%. Material: PBMCs or T cells enriched from blood (not recorded which). These receptors came from a woman aged 45 to 65 who had recovered from COVID-19. Each CDR3 is given with its conserved first and last residue. The D gene is left open where the match is weak. Not all rows give a size; the values are once, few, many and, for expanded clones, a class.

v_gene: TRBV28
d_gene: TRBD1
j_gene: TRBJ1-5
abundance: -
CDR3nt: TGTGCCAGCAACGACAGGGTATGGGACCAGCCCCAGCATTTT
CDR3aa: CASNDRVWDQPQHF

v_gene: TRBV18
d_gene: -
j_gene: TRBJ1-6
abundance: -
CDR3nt: TGTGCCAGCGCCAACAGGAATTCACCCCTCCACTTT
CDR3aa: CASANRNSPLHF

v_gene: TRBV19
d_gene: -
j_gene: TRBJ1-1
abundance: once
CDR3nt: TGTGCCAGTAGTATACCCGGGACAGAAGCTTTCTTT
CDR3aa: CASSIPGTEAFF

v_gene: TRBV5-6
d_gene: -
j_gene: TRBJ1-3
abundance: -
CDR3nt: TGTGCCAGCAGCTTTAGACAGACACTGGGAAACACCATATATTTT
CDR3aa: CASSFRQTLGNTIYF

v_gene: TRBV19
d_gene: -
j_gene: TRBJ2-7
abundance: many
CDR3nt: TGTGCCAGTAGTATGACCACAGGGTACCACGAGCAGTACTTC
CDR3aa: CASSMTTGYHEQYF

v_gene: TRBV21-1
d_gene: -
j_gene: TRBJ2-1
abundance: few
CDR3nt: TGTGCCAGCAGCAGCGGGAGGGCCAATGAGCAGTTCTTC
CDR3aa: CASSSGRANEQFF

v_gene: TRBV7-2
d_gene: TRBD1
j_gene: TRBJ2-1
abundance: -
CDR3nt: TGTGCCAGCAGAACCGGGACAGGTGGCCACAATGAGCAGTTCTTC
CDR3aa: CASRTGTGGHNEQFF

v_gene: TRBV3-1/TRBV3-2
d_gene: -
j_gene: TRBJ1-4
abundance: few
CDR3nt: TGTGCCAGCAGCCAAGTTTACCCGGGAAGTGCAACTAATGAAAAACTGTTTTTT
CDR3aa: CASSQVYPGSATNEKLFF

v_gene: TRBV2
d_gene: TRBD1
j_gene: TRBJ1-6
abundance: -
CDR3nt: TGTGCCAGCAAGGGACAGGGCATTTCACCCCTCCACTTT
CDR3aa: CASKGQGISPLHF

v_gene: TRBV7-3
d_gene: TRBD2
j_gene: TRBJ2-2
abundance: few
CDR3nt: TGTGCCAGCAGCTCCTTGACTAGCTTCGCGAACACCGGGGAGCTGTTTTTT
CDR3aa: CASSSLTSFANTGELFF

v_gene: TRBV5-1
d_gene: -
j_gene: TRBJ2-3
abundance: -
CDR3nt: TGCGCCAGCAGCCTAGCAGGGGCGAGCACAGATACGCAGTATTTT
CDR3aa: CASSLAGASTDTQYF

v_gene: TRBV5-1
d_gene: TRBD1
j_gene: TRBJ1-3
abundance: -
CDR3nt: TGCGCCAGCAGCTGGATGGGACAGGGTGGGAACACCATATATTTT
CDR3aa: CASSWMGQGGNTIYF

v_gene: TRBV29-1
d_gene: TRBD1
j_gene: TRBJ2-7
abundance: once
CDR3nt: TGCAGCGTTGAGAGGGAAGGGGGCGCCGAGCAGTACTTC
CDR3aa: CSVEREGGAEQYF

v_gene: TRBV7-8
d_gene: TRBD1
j_gene: TRBJ2-3
abundance: -
CDR3nt: TGTGCCAGCAGCCGCGACAGGGCAGATACGCAGTATTTT
CDR3aa: CASSRDRADTQYF

v_gene: TRBV10-2
d_gene: -
j_gene: TRBJ1-6
abundance: -
CDR3nt: TGCGCCAGCAGTGCGGCGGGAAAGGGTAATTCACCCCTCCACTTT
CDR3aa: CASSAAGKGNSPLHF

v_gene: TRBV18
d_gene: -
j_gene: TRBJ2-1
abundance: -
CDR3nt: TGTGCCAGCTCACCTGTTCAGGAGCAGTTCTTC
CDR3aa: CASSPVQEQFF

v_gene: TRBV14
d_gene: -
j_gene: TRBJ2-7
abundance: once
CDR3nt: TGTGCCAGCAGCTTCACTCCATCGGGCGAGCAGTACTTC
CDR3aa: CASSFTPSGEQYF

v_gene: TRBV9
d_gene: TRBD2
j_gene: TRBJ2-6
abundance: -
CDR3nt: TGTGCCAGCAGCGTGCGGGGCGGGAGCTCTGGGGCCAACGTCCTGACTTTC
CDR3aa: CASSVRGGSSGANVLTF

v_gene: TRBV7-2
d_gene: -
j_gene: TRBJ2-5
abundance: -
CDR3nt: TGTGCCAGCAGCTTAGCACCCCGCGGCAAAGGGACCCAGTACTTC
CDR3aa: CASSLAPRGKGTQYF

v_gene: TRBV5-4
d_gene: TRBD2
j_gene: TRBJ2-7
abundance: -
CDR3nt: TGTGCCAGCAGCTTGGCCGCGACTAGCGGTTCCTACGAGCAGTACTTC
CDR3aa: CASSLAATSGSYEQYF

v_gene: TRBV9
d_gene: -
j_gene: TRBJ1-2
abundance: -
CDR3nt: TGTGCCAGCAGCGTCGACCCTTCCGAGGGGGGGCTCTATGGCTACACCTTC
CDR3aa: CASSVDPSEGGLYGYTF

v_gene: TRBV7-3
d_gene: TRBD2
j_gene: TRBJ2-3
abundance: -
CDR3nt: TGTGCCAGCAGCCCTAGCGGAGATACGCAGTATTTT
CDR3aa: CASSPSGDTQYF

v_gene: TRBV6-6
d_gene: TRBD1
j_gene: TRBJ1-2
abundance: -
CDR3nt: TGTGCCAGCAGTTCCCGAGACAGGGGATTTGATGGCTACACCTTC
CDR3aa: CASSSRDRGFDGYTF

v_gene: TRBV6-5
d_gene: TRBD2
j_gene: TRBJ2-7
abundance: -
CDR3nt: TGTGCCAGCAGTCGACTAGCGGGAGGGCCTTACGAGCAGTACTTC
CDR3aa: CASSRLAGGPYEQYF

v_gene: TRBV7-9
d_gene: -
j_gene: TRBJ1-4
abundance: few
CDR3nt: TGTGCCAGCAGCCCGGTTGCAACTAATGAAAAACTGTTTTTT
CDR3aa: CASSPVATNEKLFF

v_gene: TRBV6-2/TRBV6-3
d_gene: TRBD1
j_gene: TRBJ1-2
abundance: -
CDR3nt: TGTGCCAGCAGCAGGGGACAGGGCAGCTATGGCTACACCTTC
CDR3aa: CASSRGQGSYGYTF